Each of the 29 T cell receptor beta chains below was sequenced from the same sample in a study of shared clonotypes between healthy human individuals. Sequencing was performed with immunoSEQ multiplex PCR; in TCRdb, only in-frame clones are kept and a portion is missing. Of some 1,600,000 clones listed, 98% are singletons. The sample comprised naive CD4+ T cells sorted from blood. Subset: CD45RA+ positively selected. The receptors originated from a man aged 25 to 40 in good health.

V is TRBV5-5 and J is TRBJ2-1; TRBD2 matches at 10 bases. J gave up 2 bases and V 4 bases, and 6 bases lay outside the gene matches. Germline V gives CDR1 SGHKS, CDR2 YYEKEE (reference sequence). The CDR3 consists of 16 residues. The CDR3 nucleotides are TGTGCCAGCAGCCTGAGGACTAGCGGACCCTACAATGAGCAGTTCTTC. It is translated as CASSLRTSGPYNEQFF.

In DNA form, the CDR3 reads TGTGCCAGCACCACAAGTAGAGGGGCCTCCGAGCAGTACTTC. Translation: CASTTSRGASEQYF. The genes are TRBV5-8 and TRBJ2-7; the D call may be TRBD1 or TRBD2 (5 bases each). CDR3 length equals 14 residues. V gave up 6 bases and J gave up 6 bases, with 19 bases separating them. In germline, CDR1 is SGHTS, CDR2 YDEGEE.

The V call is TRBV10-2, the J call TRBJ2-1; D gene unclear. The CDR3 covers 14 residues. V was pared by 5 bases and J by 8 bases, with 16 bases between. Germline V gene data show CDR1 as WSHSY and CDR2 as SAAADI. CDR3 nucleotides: TGCGCCAGCAGTTCCCCCTCTAGGGCCCATGAGCAGTTCTTC. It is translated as CASSSPSRAHEQFF.

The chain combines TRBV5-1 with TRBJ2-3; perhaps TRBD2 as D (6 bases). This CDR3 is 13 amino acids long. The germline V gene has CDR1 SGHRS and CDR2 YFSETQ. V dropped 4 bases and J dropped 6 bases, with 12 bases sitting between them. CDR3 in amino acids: CASSRELRDTQYF. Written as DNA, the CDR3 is TGCGCCAGCAGCCGGGAGCTTAGGGATACGCAGTATTTT.

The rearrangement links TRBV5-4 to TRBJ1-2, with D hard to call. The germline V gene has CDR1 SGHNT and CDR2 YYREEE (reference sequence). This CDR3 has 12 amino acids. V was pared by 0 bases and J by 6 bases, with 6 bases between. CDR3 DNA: TGTGCCAGCAGCTTGGCACGGGATGGCTACACCTTC. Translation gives CASSLARDGYTF.

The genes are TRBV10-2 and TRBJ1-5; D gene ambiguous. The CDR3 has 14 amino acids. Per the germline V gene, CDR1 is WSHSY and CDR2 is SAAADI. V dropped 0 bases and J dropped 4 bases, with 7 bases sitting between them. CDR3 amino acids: CASSESVGNQPQHF. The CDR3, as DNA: TGCGCCAGCAGTGAGTCGGTAGGAAATCAGCCCCAGCATTTT.

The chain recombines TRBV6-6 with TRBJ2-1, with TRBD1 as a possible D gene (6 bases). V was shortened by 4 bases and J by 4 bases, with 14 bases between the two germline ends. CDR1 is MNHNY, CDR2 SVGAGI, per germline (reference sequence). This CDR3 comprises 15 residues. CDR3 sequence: CASSSQGSQYNEQFF. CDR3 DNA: TGTGCCAGCAGTTCACAGGGCTCCCAATACAATGAGCAGTTCTTC.

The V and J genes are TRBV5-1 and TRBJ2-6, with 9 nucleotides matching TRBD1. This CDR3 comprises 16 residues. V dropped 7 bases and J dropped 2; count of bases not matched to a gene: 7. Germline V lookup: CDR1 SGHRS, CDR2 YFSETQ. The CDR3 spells CASAGTGRAGANVLTF. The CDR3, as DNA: TGCGCCAGCGCCGGGACAGGGCGAGCTGGGGCCAACGTCCTGACTTTC.

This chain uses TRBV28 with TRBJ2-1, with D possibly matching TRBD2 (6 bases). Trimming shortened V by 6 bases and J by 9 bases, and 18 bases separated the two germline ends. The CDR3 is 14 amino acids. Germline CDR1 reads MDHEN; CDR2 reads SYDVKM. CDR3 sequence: CASSRLEGGAEQFF. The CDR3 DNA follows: TGTGCCAGCAGCAGACTAGAGGGCGGAGCTGAGCAGTTCTTC.

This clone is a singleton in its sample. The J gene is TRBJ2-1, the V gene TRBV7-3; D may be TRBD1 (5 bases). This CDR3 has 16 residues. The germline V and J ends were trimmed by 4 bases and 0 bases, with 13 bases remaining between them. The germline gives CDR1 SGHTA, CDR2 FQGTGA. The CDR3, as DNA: TGTGCCAGCAGCTACTCAGGGTCAAGCTCCTACAATGAGCAGTTCTTC. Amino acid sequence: CASSYSGSSSYNEQFF. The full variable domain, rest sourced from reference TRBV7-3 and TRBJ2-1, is GAGVSQTPSNKVTEKGKYVELRCDPISGHTALYWYRQSLGQGPEFLIYFQGTGAADDSGLPNDRFFAVRPEGSVSTLKIQRTERGDSAVYLCASSYSGSSSYNEQFFGPGTRLTVL.

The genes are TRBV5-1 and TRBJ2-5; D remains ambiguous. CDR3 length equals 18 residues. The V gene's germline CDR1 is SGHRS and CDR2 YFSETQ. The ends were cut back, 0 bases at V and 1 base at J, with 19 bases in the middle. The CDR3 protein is CASSLGVVGFGSQETQYF. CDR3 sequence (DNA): TGCGCCAGCAGCTTGGGTGTTGTCGGGTTTGGGTCCCAAGAGACCCAGTACTTC.

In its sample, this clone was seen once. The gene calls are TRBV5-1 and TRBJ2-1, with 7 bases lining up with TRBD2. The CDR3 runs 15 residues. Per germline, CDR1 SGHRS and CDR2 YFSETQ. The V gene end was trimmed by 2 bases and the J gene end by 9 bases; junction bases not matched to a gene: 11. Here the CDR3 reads CASSFMAGVSGEQFF. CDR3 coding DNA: TGCGCCAGCAGCTTTATGGCGGGAGTTTCGGGTGAGCAGTTCTTC.

This CDR3 reads CASSLEPGLAGRTDTQYF. The CDR3 bases are TGTGCCAGCAGCTTAGAACCGGGACTAGCGGGAAGAACAGATACGCAGTATTTT. The gene calls are TRBV7-9 and TRBJ2-3; the match to TRBD2 covers 13 bases. CDR1 and CDR2 from the germline V gene are SEHNR and FQNEAQ (reference sequence). V lost 1 base, J lost 3 bases, and 7 bases stayed unmatched. CDR3 length equals 18 residues.

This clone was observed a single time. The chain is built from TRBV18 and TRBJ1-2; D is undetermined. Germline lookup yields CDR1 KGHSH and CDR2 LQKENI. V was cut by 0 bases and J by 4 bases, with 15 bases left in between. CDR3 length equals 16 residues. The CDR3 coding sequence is TGTGCCAGCTCACCACCGGGAGTGATCATCGCCTATGGCTACACCTTC. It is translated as CASSPPGVIIAYGYTF.

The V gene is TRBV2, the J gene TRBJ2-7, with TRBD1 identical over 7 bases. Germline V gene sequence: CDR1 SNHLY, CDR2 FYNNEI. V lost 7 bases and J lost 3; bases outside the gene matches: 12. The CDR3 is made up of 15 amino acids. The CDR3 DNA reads TGTGCCAGCACCGAAGGGGGCCTTAGTAGCTACGAGCAGTACTTC. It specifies CASTEGGLSSYEQYF. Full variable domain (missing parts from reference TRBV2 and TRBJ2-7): EPEVTQTPSHQVTQMGQEVILRCVPISNHLYFYWYRQILGQKVEFLVSFYNNEISEKSEIFDDQFSVERPDGSNFTLKIRSTKLEDSAMYFCASTEGGLSSYEQYFGPGTRLTVT.

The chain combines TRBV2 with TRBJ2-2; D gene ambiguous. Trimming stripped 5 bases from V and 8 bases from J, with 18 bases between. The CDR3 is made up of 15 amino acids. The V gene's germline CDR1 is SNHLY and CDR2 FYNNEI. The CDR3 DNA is TGTGCCAGCAGTTATACCCCGGCTTCCGGTGGGGAGCTGTTTTTT. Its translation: CASSYTPASGGELFF.

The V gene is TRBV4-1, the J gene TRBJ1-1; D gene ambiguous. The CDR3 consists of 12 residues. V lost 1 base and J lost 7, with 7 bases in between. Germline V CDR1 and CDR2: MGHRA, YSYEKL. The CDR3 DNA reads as TGCGCCAGCAGCCAAGCCCCGGGTGAAGCTTTCTTT. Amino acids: CASSQAPGEAFF.

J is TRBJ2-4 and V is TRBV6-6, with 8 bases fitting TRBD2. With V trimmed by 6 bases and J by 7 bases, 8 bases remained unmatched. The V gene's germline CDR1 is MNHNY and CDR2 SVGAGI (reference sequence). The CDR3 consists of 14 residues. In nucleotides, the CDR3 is TGTGCCAGCAGGGCACCACTAGCGGAGAACATTCAGTACTTC. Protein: CASRAPLAENIQYF.

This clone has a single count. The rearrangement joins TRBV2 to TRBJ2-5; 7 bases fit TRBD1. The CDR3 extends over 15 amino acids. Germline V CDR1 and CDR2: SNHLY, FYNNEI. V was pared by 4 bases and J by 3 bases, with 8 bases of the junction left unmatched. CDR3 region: CASSAMTGREETQYF. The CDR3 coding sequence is TGTGCCAGCAGTGCTATGACAGGGCGTGAAGAGACCCAGTACTTC.

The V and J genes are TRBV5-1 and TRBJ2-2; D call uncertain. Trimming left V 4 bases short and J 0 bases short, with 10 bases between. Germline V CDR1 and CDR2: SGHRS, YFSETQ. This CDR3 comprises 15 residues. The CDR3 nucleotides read TGCGCCAGCAGCCCCCACCTATCGAACACCGGGGAGCTGTTTTTT. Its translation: CASSPHLSNTGELFF.

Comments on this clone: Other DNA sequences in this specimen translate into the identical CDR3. CDR3 sequence (DNA): TGCGCCAGCAGCCAAGAAGGGGGGGATACGCAGTATTTT. Encoded protein: CASSQEGGDTQYF. This chain connects TRBV4-1 to TRBJ2-3; the D call may be TRBD1 or TRBD2 (6 bases each). Germline V gene data show CDR1 as MGHRA and CDR2 as YSYEKL. Trimming took off 0 bases at V and 6 bases at J, with 7 bases between the two ends. The CDR3 runs 13 residues.

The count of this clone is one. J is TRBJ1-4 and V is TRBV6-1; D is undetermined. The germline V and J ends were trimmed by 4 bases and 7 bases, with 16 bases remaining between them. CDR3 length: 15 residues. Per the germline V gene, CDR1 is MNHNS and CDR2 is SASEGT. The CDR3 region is CASSGLGSLGEKLFF. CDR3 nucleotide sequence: TGTGCCAGCAGTGGACTAGGGAGTCTGGGTGAAAAACTGTTTTTT.

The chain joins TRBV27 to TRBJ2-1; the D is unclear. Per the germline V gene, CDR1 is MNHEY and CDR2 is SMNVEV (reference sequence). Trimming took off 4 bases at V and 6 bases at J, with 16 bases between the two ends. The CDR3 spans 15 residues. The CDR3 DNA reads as TGTGCCAGCAGTTACACCCGGCCGACAAGCAATGAGCAGTTCTTC. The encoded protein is CASSYTRPTSNEQFF.

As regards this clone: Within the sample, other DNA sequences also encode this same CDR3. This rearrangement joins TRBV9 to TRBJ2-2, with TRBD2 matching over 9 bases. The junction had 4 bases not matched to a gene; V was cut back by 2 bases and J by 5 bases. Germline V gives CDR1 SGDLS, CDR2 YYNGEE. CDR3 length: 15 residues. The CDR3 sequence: CASSVGGLATGELFF. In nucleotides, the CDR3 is TGTGCCAGCAGCGTGGGTGGACTAGCGACCGGGGAGCTGTTTTTT.

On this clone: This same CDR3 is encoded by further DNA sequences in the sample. The CDR3 here is CASSLQGYEQYF. The CDR3 DNA reads TGTGCCAGCAGCTTACAGGGCTACGAGCAGTACTTC. The rearrangement uses TRBV11-3 and TRBJ2-7; D may be TRBD1 (5 bases). In germline, CDR1 is SGHNT, CDR2 YENEEA. The length of the CDR3 is 12 residues. V was shortened by 2 bases and J by 3 bases, with 5 bases between the two germline ends.

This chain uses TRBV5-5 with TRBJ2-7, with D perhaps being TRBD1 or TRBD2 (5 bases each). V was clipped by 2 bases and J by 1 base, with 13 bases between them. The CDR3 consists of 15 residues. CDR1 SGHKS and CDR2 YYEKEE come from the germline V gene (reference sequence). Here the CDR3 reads CASSFRGERSYEQYF. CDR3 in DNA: TGTGCCAGCAGCTTCCGAGGGGAGAGGTCCTACGAGCAGTACTTC.

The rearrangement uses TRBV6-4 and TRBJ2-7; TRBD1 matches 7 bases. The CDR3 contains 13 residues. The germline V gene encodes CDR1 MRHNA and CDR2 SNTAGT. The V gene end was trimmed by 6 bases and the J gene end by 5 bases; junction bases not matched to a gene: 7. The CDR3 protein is CASRPTGWDEQYF. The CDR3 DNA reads TGTGCCAGCAGGCCGACAGGGTGGGACGAGCAGTACTTC.

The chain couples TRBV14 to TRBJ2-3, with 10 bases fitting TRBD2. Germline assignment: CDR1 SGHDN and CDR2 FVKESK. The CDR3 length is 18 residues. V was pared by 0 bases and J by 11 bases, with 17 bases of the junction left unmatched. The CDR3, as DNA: TGTGCCAGCAGCCAAGATTTTAGCGGGAGGCGAGGGATTGTATGGCAGTATTTT. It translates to CASSQDFSGRRGIVWQYF.

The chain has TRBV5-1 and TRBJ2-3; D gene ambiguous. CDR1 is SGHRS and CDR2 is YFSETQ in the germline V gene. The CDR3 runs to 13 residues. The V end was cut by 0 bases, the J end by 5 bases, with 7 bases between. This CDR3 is CASSLAGRDTQYF. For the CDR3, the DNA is TGCGCCAGCAGCTTGGCCGGCCGAGATACGCAGTATTTT.